These 12 T cell receptor beta chains were all obtained from the same sample, sequenced in a study of cytotoxic CD8 clonotypes in ibrutinib-treated CLL. Method: immunoSEQ multiplex PCR; TCRdb's copy keeps in-frame clones and lacks some. Among about 310,000 clones listed, almost 80% were seen once. The source was PBMCs, collected before ibrutinib treatment. These receptors were obtained from a human donor with chronic lymphocytic leukemia.

J is TRBJ1-5 and V is TRBV15; unclear D gene. The germline gives CDR1 LNHNV, CDR2 YYDKDF (reference sequence). The germline V and J ends were trimmed by 10 bases and 7 bases, with 5 bases remaining between them. CDR3 length: 9 residues. CDR3 in amino acids: CANDQPQHF. CDR3 DNA sequence: TGTGCCAACGACCAGCCCCAGCATTTT.

J is TRBJ2-3 and V is TRBV5-6; D may correspond to TRBD1 or TRBD2 (5 bases each). Germline V gene data show CDR1 as SGHDT and CDR2 as YYEEEE. The V and J ends lost 4 bases and 1 base respectively, with 13 bases between them. This CDR3 comprises 15 residues. The CDR3 nucleotides read TGTGCCAGCAGCCCCGGGGCGTGGCGCACAGATACGCAGTATTTT. Translating it yields CASSPGAWRTDTQYF.

The chain employs TRBV19 and TRBJ1-5; 8 bases fit TRBD1. Germline lookup yields CDR1 LNHDA and CDR2 SQIVND (reference sequence). The CDR3 has 15 residues. Losses at the gene ends were 11 bases for V and 1 base for J; bases not matched to a gene: 10. CDR3 in DNA: TGTGCCCACCAGGGGGCGGGTGACAGCAATCAGCCCCAGCATTTT. It is translated as CAHQGAGDSNQPQHF.

The V gene is TRBV4-1, the J gene TRBJ1-2, with D uncertain. This CDR3 has 20 residues. The V end lost 0 bases, the J end lost 5 bases, and 28 bases lay between the germline ends. Germline lookup yields CDR1 MGHRA and CDR2 YSYEKL. The CDR3 DNA reads TGCGCCAGCAGCCAAGATTTGCTAGGGTCAACTAACGTGAAGCGATATGGCTACACCTTC. Amino acid sequence: CASSQDLLGSTNVKRYGYTF.

This clone was observed a few times. This rearrangement joins TRBV7-9 to TRBJ2-1; unclear D gene. The CDR3 sequence is 13 residues long. Deletions cut 0 bases from V and 7 bases from J, with 7 bases between. Looked up from germline, CDR1 is SEHNR and CDR2 is FQNEAQ (reference sequence). CDR3 residues: CASSLAVQNEQFF. In DNA form, the CDR3 reads TGTGCCAGCAGCTTAGCGGTCCAGAATGAGCAGTTCTTC. Combining the CDR3 with reference TRBV7-9 and TRBJ2-1 gives the whole variable domain DTGVSQNPRHKITKRGQNVTFRCDPISEHNRLYWYRQTLGQGPEFLTYFQNEAQLEKSRLLSDRFSAERPKGSFSTLEIQRTEQGDSAMYLCASSLAVQNEQFFGPGTRLTVL.

V usage is TRBV14 and J usage is TRBJ1-1; 7 bases are shared with TRBD1. The CDR3 length is 15 residues. Per germline, CDR1 SGHDN and CDR2 FVKESK. J gave up 7 bases and V 0 bases, and 8 bases lay outside the gene matches. The CDR3 nucleotides read TGTGCCAGCAGCCAAGAATCGAGGGGGCCTAGTGAAGCTTTCTTT. Translating gives CASSQESRGPSEAFF.

This chain links TRBV6-6 with TRBJ2-2; either TRBD1 or TRBD2 may supply D (5 bases each). Deletions cut 6 bases from V and 3 bases from J, with 14 bases between. CDR1 MNHNY and CDR2 SVGAGI come from the germline V gene (reference sequence). The CDR3 runs 15 residues. Written as DNA, the CDR3 is TGTGCCAGCAGACATGACAGAGGGGACACCGGGGAGCTGTTTTTT. Translated, it gives CASRHDRGDTGELFF.

This chain links TRBV6-1 with TRBJ1-1, with D possibly TRBD1 on 5 matching bases. CDR1 is MNHNS, CDR2 SASEGT, per germline. The length of the CDR3 is 12 residues. V was pared by 11 bases and J by 2 bases, with 12 bases between. The CDR3 DNA reads as TGTGCCGGGGGACTGAGAAACACTGAAGCTTTCTTT. This codes for CAGGLRNTEAFF.

This chain joins TRBV19 and TRBJ2-7; D might be TRBD1 or TRBD2, each matching 5 bases. The CDR3 has 14 residues. V lost 4 bases and J 0 bases, leaving 10 bases between the germline ends. Germline CDR1 and CDR2: LNHDA and SQIVND (reference sequence). CDR3: CASSTSGSSYEQYF. The CDR3 bases are TGTGCCAGTAGTACATCAGGGAGCTCCTACGAGCAGTACTTC.

This chain's CDR3 is CASSSPGLASLEQYF. CDR3 DNA sequence: TGTGCCAGCAGTTCCCCTGGCCTAGCGTCCCTCGAGCAGTACTTC. The chain uses TRBV27 and TRBJ2-7; a possible D gene is TRBD2 (6 bases). This CDR3 is built from 15 residues. Between the trimmed V and J ends, which lost 4 bases and 6 bases, there was a span of 19 bases. The V gene's germline CDR1 is MNHEY and CDR2 SMNVEV (reference sequence).

The genes are TRBV2 and TRBJ2-3; D ambiguous. CDR3 length: 12 amino acids. V shed 7 bases and J shed 5 bases, with 10 bases lying between them. Germline V gene lookup returns CDR1 SNHLY and CDR2 FYNNEI. The CDR3 spells CASNSFRDTQYF. Here the CDR3 DNA reads TGTGCCAGCAATTCGTTTAGAGATACGCAGTATTTT.

The rearrangement joins TRBV25-1 to TRBJ2-3; 9 nucleotides line up with TRBD1. Germline V gives CDR1 MGHDK, CDR2 SYGVNS. Trimming removed 5 bases from V and 4 bases from J; junction bases left unmatched: 13. The CDR3 is 17 residues long. The CDR3 DNA is TGTGCCAGCAGTCCCCCGCTAGGGACAGGGTTCTCAGATACGCAGTATTTT. Its translation: CASSPPLGTGFSDTQYF. Using reference TRBV25-1 and TRBJ2-3 for the parts outside the CDR3, the full variable domain is EADIYQTPRYLVIGTGKKITLECSQTMGHDKMYWYQQDPGMELHLIHYSYGVNSTEKGDLSSESTVSRIRTEHFPLTLESARPSHTSQYLCASSPPLGTGFSDTQYFGPGTRLTVL.